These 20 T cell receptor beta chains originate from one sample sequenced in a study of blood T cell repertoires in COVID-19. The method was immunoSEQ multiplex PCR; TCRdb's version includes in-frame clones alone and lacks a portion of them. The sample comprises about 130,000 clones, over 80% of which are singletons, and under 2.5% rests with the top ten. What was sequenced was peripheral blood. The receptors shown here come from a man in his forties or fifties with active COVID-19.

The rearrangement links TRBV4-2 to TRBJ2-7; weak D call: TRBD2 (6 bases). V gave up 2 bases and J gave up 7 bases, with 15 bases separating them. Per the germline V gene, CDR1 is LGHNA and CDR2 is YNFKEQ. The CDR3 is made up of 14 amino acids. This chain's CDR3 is CASSQHSQRGEQYF. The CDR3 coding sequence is TGTGCCAGCAGCCAACACAGTCAACGGGGGGAGCAGTACTTC.

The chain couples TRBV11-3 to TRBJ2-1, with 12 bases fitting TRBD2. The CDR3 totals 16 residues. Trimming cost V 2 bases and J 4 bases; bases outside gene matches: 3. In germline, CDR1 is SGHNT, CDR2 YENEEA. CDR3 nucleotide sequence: TGTGCCAGCAGCTTACTAGCGGGGGGGCATTACAATGAGCAGTTCTTC. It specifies CASSLLAGGHYNEQFF.

The CDR3 DNA follows: TGTGCCAGCAGCCAACAACTCGTAAGGACAGGTTTCTACGAGCAGTACTTC. Translated: CASSQQLVRTGFYEQYF. The V gene is TRBV3-1 (or the pseudogene TRBV3-2), the J gene TRBJ2-7; 7 positions match TRBD1. Germline CDR1 is LGHDT and CDR2 is YNNKEL (reference sequence). This CDR3 contains 17 residues. J was trimmed by 3 bases and V by 2 bases; bases with no gene match: 13.

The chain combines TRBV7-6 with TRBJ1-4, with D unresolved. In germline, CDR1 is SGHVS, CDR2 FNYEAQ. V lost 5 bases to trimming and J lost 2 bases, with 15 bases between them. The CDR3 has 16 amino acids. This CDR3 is CASSPHLSGTNEKLFF. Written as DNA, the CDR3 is TGTGCCAGCAGCCCTCATCTCTCGGGGACTAATGAAAAACTGTTTTTT. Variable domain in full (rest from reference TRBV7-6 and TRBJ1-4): GAGVSQSPRYKVTKRGQDVALRCDPISGHVSLYWYRQALGQGPEFLTYFNYEAQQDKSGLPNDRFSAERPEGSISTLTIQRTEQRDSAMYRCASSPHLSGTNEKLFFGSGTQLSVL.

Here the CDR3 DNA reads TGTGCCAGCAGTGGTTCTAGCGGGGGGGCGGGTGTTACAGATACGCAGTATTTT. Translated, it gives CASSGSSGGAGVTDTQYF. This chain joins TRBV2 and TRBJ2-3; 12 bases are a match to TRBD2. Germline CDR1 reads SNHLY; CDR2 reads FYNNEI. Losses at the gene ends were 4 bases for V and 3 bases for J; bases not matched to a gene: 11. The CDR3 totals 18 residues.

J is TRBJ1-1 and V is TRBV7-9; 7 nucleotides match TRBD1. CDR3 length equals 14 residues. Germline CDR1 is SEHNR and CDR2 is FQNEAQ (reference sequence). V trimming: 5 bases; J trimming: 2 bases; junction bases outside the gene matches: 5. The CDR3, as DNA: TGTGCCAGCAGCCCAACAGGGGTAAACACTGAAGCTTTCTTT. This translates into CASSPTGVNTEAFF.

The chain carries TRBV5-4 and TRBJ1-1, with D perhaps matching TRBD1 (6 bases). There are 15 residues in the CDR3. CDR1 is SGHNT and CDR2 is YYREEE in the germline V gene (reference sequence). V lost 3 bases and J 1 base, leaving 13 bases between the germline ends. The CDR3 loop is CASSWGGAENTEAFF. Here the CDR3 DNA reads TGTGCCAGCAGCTGGGGGGGGGCTGAGAACACTGAAGCTTTCTTT.

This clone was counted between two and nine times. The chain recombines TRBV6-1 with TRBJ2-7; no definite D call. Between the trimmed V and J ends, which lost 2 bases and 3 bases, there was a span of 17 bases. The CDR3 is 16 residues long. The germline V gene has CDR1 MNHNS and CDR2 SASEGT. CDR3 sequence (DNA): TGTGCCAGCAGTGAACAAACCGCTCCTGGGCTCTACGAGCAGTACTTC. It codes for CASSEQTAPGLYEQYF.

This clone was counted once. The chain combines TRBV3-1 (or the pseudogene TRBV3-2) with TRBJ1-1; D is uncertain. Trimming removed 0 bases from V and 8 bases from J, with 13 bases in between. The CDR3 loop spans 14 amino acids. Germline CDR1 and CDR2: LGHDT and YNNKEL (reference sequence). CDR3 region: CASSQDLGSREAFF. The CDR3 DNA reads TGTGCCAGCAGCCAAGATCTAGGCTCACGGGAAGCTTTCTTT.

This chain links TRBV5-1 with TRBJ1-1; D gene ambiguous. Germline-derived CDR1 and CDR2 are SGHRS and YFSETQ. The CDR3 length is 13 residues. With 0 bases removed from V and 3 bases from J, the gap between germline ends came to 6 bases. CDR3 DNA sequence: TGCGCCAGCAGCTTGGACGCAGACACTGAAGCTTTCTTT. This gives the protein CASSLDADTEAFF.

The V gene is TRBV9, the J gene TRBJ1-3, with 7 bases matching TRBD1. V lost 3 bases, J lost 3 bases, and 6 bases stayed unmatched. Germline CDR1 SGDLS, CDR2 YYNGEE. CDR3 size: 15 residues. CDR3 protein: CASSGRTGGGNTIYF. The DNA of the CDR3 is TGTGCCAGCAGCGGCCGGACAGGAGGTGGAAACACCATATATTTT.

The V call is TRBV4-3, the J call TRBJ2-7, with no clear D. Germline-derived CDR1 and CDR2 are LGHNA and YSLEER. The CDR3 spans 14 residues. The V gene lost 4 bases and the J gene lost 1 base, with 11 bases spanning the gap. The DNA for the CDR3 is TGCGCCAGCAGCCCCTCAGTCCATTCCTACGAGCAGTACTTC. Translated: CASSPSVHSYEQYF.

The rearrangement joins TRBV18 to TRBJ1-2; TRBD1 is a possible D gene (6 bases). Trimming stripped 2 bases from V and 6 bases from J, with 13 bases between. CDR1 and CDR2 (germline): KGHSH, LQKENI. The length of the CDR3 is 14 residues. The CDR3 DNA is TGTGCCAGCTCACCAGGGCAGGGGAATGATGGCTACACCTTC. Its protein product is CASSPGQGNDGYTF. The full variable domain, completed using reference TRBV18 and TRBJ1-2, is NAGVMQNPRHLVRRRGQEARLRCSPMKGHSHVYWYRQLPEEGLKFMVYLQKENIIDESGMPKERFSAEFPKEGPSILRIQQVVRGDSAAYFCASSPGQGNDGYTFGSGTRLTVV.

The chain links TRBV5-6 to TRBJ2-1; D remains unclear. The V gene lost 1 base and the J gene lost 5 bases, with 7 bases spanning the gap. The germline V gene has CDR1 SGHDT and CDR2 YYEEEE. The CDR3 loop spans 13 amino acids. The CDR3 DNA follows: TGTGCCAGCAGCTTGCCCGCAGACAATGAGCAGTTCTTC. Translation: CASSLPADNEQFF.

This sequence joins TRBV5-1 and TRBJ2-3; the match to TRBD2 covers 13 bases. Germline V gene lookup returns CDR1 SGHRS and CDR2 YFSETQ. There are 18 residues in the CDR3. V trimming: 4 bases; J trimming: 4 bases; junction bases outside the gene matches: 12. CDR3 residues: CASSPTLRLAGGPDTQYF. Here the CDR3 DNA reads TGCGCCAGCAGCCCGACCCTACGACTAGCGGGGGGCCCAGATACGCAGTATTTT.

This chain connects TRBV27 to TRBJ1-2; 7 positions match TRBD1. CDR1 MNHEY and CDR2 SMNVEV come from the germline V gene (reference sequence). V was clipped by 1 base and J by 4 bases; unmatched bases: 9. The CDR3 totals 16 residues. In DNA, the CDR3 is TGTGCCAGCAGTTTATGGGGGACAGCGGAATTCTATGGCTACACCTTC. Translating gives CASSLWGTAEFYGYTF.

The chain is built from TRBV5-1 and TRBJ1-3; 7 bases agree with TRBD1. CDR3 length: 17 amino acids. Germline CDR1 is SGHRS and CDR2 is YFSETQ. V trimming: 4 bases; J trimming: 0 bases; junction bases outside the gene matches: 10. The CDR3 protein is CASSVAGTVRSGNTIYF. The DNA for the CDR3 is TGCGCCAGCAGCGTGGCGGGGACAGTCCGCTCTGGAAACACCATATATTTT.

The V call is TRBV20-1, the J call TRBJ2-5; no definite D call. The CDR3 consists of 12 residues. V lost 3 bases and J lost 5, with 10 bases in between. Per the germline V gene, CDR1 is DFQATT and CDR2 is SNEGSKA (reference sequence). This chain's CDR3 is CSASSAGETQYF. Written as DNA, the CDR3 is TGCAGTGCTAGTTCGGCCGGGGAGACCCAGTACTTC.

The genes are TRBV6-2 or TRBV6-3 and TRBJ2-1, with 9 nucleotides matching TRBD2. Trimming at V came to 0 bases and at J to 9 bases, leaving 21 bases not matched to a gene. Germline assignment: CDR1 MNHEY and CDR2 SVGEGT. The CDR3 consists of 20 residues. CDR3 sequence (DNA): TGTGCCAGCAGTTACTCGTGGGTTTGGGCTAGCGGGGAAAGTCTTCTTGAGCAGTTCTTC. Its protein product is CASSYSWVWASGESLLEQFF.

CDR3 sequence reads: CAISPLGGEVEQFF. CDR3 sequence (DNA): TGTGCCATCAGTCCCTTGGGAGGGGAAGTTGAGCAGTTCTTC. V gene TRBV10-3 combines with J gene TRBJ2-1; 7 bases agree with TRBD2. The trim removed 5 bases at V and 9 bases at J, leaving 10 bases unmatched. The CDR3 is 14 amino acids. The germline V gene has CDR1 ENHRY and CDR2 SYGVKD.